The 22 T cell receptor beta chains below were found in one sample sequenced in a study of PD-1 blockade in classical Hodgkin lymphoma. Time point: newly diagnosed, previously untreated cHL patient sample. Negative magnetic selection isolated CD4+ T cells from thawed PBMCs. The table came from immunoSEQ multiplex PCR; TCRdb's copy has only in-frame clones and leaves some out. The top ten hold less than 0.65% of the sample, which has nearly 25,000 clones, about 90% seen once. What was sequenced was CD4+ T cells from blood. These receptors came from a human donor with classical Hodgkin lymphoma.

The V and J genes are TRBV7-3 and TRBJ2-7; 11 bases map to TRBD2. Per germline, CDR1 SGHTA and CDR2 FQGTGA. The CDR3 spans 15 residues. Unmatched junction bases numbered 6, after V lost 5 bases and J lost 3 bases. CDR3 region: CASSVSSGGVYEQYF. CDR3 coding DNA: TGTGCCAGCAGCGTCAGTAGCGGGGGGGTCTACGAGCAGTACTTC.

The chain couples TRBV11-2 to TRBJ2-2; TRBD1 agrees at 7 bases. Germline V lookup: CDR1 SGHAT, CDR2 FQNNGV. Unmatched junction bases numbered 3, after V lost 0 bases and J lost 8 bases. The CDR3 loop spans 14 amino acids. In DNA, the CDR3 is TGTGCCAGCAGCTTAGATACCAGGGGGGGGGAGCTGTTTTTT. Encoded protein: CASSLDTRGGELFF.

V gene TRBV7-2 combines with J gene TRBJ2-3; tentatively, D is TRBD1 or TRBD2 (5 bases each). This CDR3 is 16 amino acids long. Germline CDR1 reads SGHTA; CDR2 reads FQGNSA. Trimming shortened V by 5 bases and J by 6 bases, and 21 bases separated the two germline ends. The CDR3, as DNA: TGTGCCAGCAGCCCGGCAGGGACCCAGGAGGAGGATACGCAGTATTTT. Its translation is CASSPAGTQEEDTQYF.

On this clone: This sample includes further DNA sequences coding for the same CDR3. V is TRBV19 and J is TRBJ1-2; 10 positions match TRBD1. The CDR3 sequence is 16 residues long. The V gene end was trimmed by 6 bases and the J gene end by 1 base; junction bases not matched to a gene: 8. CDR1 is LNHDA, CDR2 SQIVND, per germline (reference sequence). CDR3 nucleotide sequence: TGTGCCAGTAGGACAGGGGGCGAGATGTTTAACTATGGCTACACCTTC. Translating gives CASRTGGEMFNYGYTF.

The chain combines TRBV5-1 with TRBJ1-2; D uncertain. With 2 bases removed from V and 7 bases from J, the gap between germline ends came to 12 bases. Germline V gene sequence: CDR1 SGHRS, CDR2 YFSETQ. CDR3 length: 13 residues. Here the CDR3 reads CASSFASPSGYTF. CDR3 DNA: TGCGCCAGCAGCTTCGCAAGTCCGTCTGGCTACACCTTC.

Only a few counts were recorded for this clone. The rearrangement uses TRBV5-4 and TRBJ1-2; 7 nucleotides line up with TRBD1. Germline V lookup: CDR1 SGHNT, CDR2 YYREEE (reference sequence). V was clipped by 3 bases and J by 1 base; unmatched bases: 9. The CDR3 contains 16 residues. CDR3 coding DNA: TGTGCCAGCAGCTCCCTAGGGGGCGGATTTAACTATGGCTACACCTTC. Translated, it gives CASSSLGGGFNYGYTF. The variable domain in full, with the rest retrieved from reference TRBV5-4 and TRBJ1-2, is ETGVTQSPTHLIKTRGQQVTLRCSSQSGHNTVSWYQQALGQGPQFIFQYYREEENGRGNFPPRFSGLQFPNYSSELNVNALELDDSALYLCASSSLGGGFNYGYTFGSGTRLTVV.

The chain recombines TRBV19 with TRBJ1-2; D remains ambiguous. CDR3 length: 16 residues. In germline, CDR1 is LNHDA, CDR2 SQIVND (reference sequence). Trimming removed 3 bases from V and 2 bases from J, with 16 bases in between. The CDR3 region has the DNA TGTGCCAGTAGTATCCTGCCGGCAGGCCAGAACTATGGCTACACCTTC. It yields the protein CASSILPAGQNYGYTF.

The rearrangement joins TRBV5-4 to TRBJ2-3, with TRBD2 matching over 7 bases. Germline CDR1 and CDR2: SGHNT and YYREEE (reference sequence). The junction had 7 bases not matched to a gene; V was cut back by 4 bases and J by 5 bases. The length of the CDR3 is 14 residues. CDR3: CASSLSGEGDTQYF. For the CDR3, the DNA is TGTGCCAGCAGCCTCAGCGGGGAGGGAGATACGCAGTATTTT.

Only a few counts were recorded for this clone. The V gene is TRBV18, the J gene TRBJ2-5, with TRBD1 matching 9 bases. This CDR3 spans 16 amino acids. Per the germline V gene, CDR1 is KGHSH and CDR2 is LQKENI. Losses at the gene ends were 4 bases for V and 5 bases for J; bases not matched to a gene: 11. In nucleotides, the CDR3 is TGTGCCAGCTCACTGATGGGGACAGGGTGGTACGAGACCCAGTACTTC. This translates into CASSLMGTGWYETQYF.

CDR3 nucleotide sequence: TGCGCCAGCAGCTTGGTCCGGCCCTGGAACACTGAAGCTTTCTTT. Translation gives CASSLVRPWNTEAFF. The chain has TRBV5-1 and TRBJ1-1; D not certain. Between the trimmed V and J ends, which lost 0 bases and 1 base, there was a span of 10 bases. This CDR3 comprises 15 residues. Germline CDR1 SGHRS, CDR2 YFSETQ.

The chain uses TRBV5-4 and TRBJ1-3; D possibly corresponds to TRBD1 (5 bases). Per the germline V gene, CDR1 is SGHNT and CDR2 is YYREEE (reference sequence). The V end was cut by 2 bases, the J end by 3 bases, with 9 bases between. This CDR3 spans 14 amino acids. The CDR3 spells CASSLGVRGNTIYF. The CDR3 bases are TGTGCCAGCAGCTTAGGGGTTCGTGGAAACACCATATATTTT.

This clone showed up just once. V and J are TRBV6-1 and TRBJ1-1; no clear D gene. Trimming stripped 5 bases from V and 3 bases from J, with 13 bases between. CDR3 length: 14 residues. The V gene's germline CDR1 is MNHNS and CDR2 SASEGT. CDR3 nucleotides: TGTGCCAGCAGTCTCCGGGTAGCGGACACTGAAGCTTTCTTT. Translating gives CASSLRVADTEAFF.

The V gene is TRBV6-5, the J gene TRBJ1-6; the D gene is possibly TRBD1 (6 bases). The V gene's germline CDR1 is MNHEY and CDR2 SVGAGI. Trimming left V 6 bases short and J 10 bases short, with 10 bases between. The length of the CDR3 is 12 residues. The CDR3: CASSSGASPLHF. CDR3 nucleotide sequence: TGTGCCAGCAGCTCGGGGGCCTCACCCCTCCACTTT.

This sequence joins TRBV5-1 and TRBJ2-5, with D perhaps given as TRBD1 or TRBD2 (5 bases each). The assigned J gene may be wrong: the sequence end matches TRBJ2-7 better. CDR1 SGHRS and CDR2 YFSETQ come from the germline V gene. The CDR3 loop spans 14 amino acids. The chain's CDR3 is CASSSRDGPYEQYF. The CDR3 region has the DNA TGCGCCAGCAGCTCCCGGGACGGCCCCTACGAGCAGTACTTC.

The J gene is TRBJ1-6, the V gene TRBV30; D gene uncertain. Per germline, CDR1 GTSNPN and CDR2 SVGIG (reference sequence). The CDR3 covers 14 residues. The germline V and J ends were trimmed by 5 bases and 10 bases, with 18 bases remaining between them. CDR3 amino acids: CAWDLLSTRSPLHF. CDR3 DNA sequence: TGTGCCTGGGACCTGTTGAGCACCCGGTCACCCCTCCACTTT.

The CDR3 region has the DNA TGTGCCAGCAGGCCCCCCCGGACCGTAGACTACGAGCAGTACTTC. Its translation: CASRPPRTVDYEQYF. The chain links TRBV7-2 to TRBJ2-7; D call uncertain. V shed 6 bases and J shed 3 bases, with 18 bases lying between them. The CDR3 has 15 amino acids. Germline V gene sequence: CDR1 SGHTA, CDR2 FQGNSA.

This chain uses TRBV19 with TRBJ2-7; tentative D call: TRBD2 (6 bases). V was pared by 1 base and J by 5 bases, with 12 bases between. Looked up from germline, CDR1 is LNHDA and CDR2 is SQIVND (reference sequence). This CDR3 is 14 amino acids long. CDR3 nucleotide sequence: TGTGCCAGTAGTATAGGGGGGACTTGGAACGAGCAGTACTTC. Translating it yields CASSIGGTWNEQYF.

The chain joins TRBV14 to TRBJ2-7; weak D call: TRBD2 (6 bases). V lost 7 bases, J lost 4 bases, and 17 bases lay in between. Germline V gives CDR1 SGHDN, CDR2 FVKESK. The CDR3 totals 14 residues. The CDR3 nucleotides are TGTGCCAGCAAACAAAGGAGGGGACCTTACGAGCAGTACTTC. Its protein is CASKQRRGPYEQYF.

This clone was observed a single time. This chain joins TRBV5-4 and TRBJ2-7; 7 bases are shared with TRBD1. Trimming at V came to 1 base and at J to 3 bases, leaving 1 base not matched to a gene. The CDR3 has 13 residues. The V gene's germline CDR1 is SGHNT and CDR2 YYREEE (reference sequence). CDR3 bases: TGTGCCAGCAGCTTGTCAGGGGGCTACGAGCAGTACTTC. This codes for CASSLSGGYEQYF.

The rearrangement uses TRBV6-6 and TRBJ2-7; possibly TRBD1 or TRBD2 for D (6 bases each). V lost 2 bases to trimming and J lost 5 bases, with 13 bases between them. Germline loops: CDR1 MNHNY, CDR2 SVGAGI (reference sequence). The CDR3 length is 14 residues. CDR3 coding DNA: TGTGCCAGCAGTTACCCACAGGGAGGCGACGAGCAGTACTTC. Amino acid sequence: CASSYPQGGDEQYF.

This clone has only one observation. The V gene is TRBV6-1, the J gene TRBJ1-5; TRBD1 matches at 7 bases. Per the germline V gene, CDR1 is MNHNS and CDR2 is SASEGT. This CDR3 is 14 amino acids long. The V gene end was trimmed by 6 bases and the J gene end by 1 base; junction bases not matched to a gene: 3. The CDR3 loop is CASSDRASNQPQHF. The CDR3 DNA reads TGTGCCAGCAGCGACAGGGCCAGCAATCAGCCCCAGCATTTT.

The rearrangement uses TRBV7-2 and TRBJ2-7; 8 positions agree with TRBD2. The germline V gene encodes CDR1 SGHTA and CDR2 FQGNSA. CDR3 length equals 14 residues. V gave up 6 bases and J gave up 0 bases; unmatched junction bases: 4. In DNA form, the CDR3 reads TGTGCCAGCAGTACCGGGACTAGCTCCTACGAGCAGTACTTC. Its protein product is CASSTGTSSYEQYF. The full variable domain, in which reference TRBV7-2 and TRBJ2-7 provide the parts outside the CDR3, is GAGVSQSPSNKVTEKGKDVELRCDPISGHTALYWYRQSLGQGLEFLIYFQGNSAPDKSGLPSDRFSAERTGGSVSTLTIQRTQQEDSAVYLCASSTGTSSYEQYFGPGTRLTVT.